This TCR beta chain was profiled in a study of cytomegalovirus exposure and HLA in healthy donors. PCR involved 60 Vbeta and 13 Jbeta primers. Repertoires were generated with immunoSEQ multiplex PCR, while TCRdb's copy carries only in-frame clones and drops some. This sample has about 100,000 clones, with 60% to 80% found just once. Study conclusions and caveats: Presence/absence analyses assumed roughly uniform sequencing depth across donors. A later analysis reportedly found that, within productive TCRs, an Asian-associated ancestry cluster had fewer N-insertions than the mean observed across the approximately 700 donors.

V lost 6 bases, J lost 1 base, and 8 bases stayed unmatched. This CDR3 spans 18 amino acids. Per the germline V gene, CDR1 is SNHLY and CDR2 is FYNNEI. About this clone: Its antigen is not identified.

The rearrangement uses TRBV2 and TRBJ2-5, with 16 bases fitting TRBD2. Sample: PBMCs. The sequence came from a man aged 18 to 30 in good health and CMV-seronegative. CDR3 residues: CASRVGTSGGASQETQYF. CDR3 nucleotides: TGTGCCAGCAGGGTCGGGACTAGCGGGGGGGCCTCCCAAGAGACCCAGTACTTC.